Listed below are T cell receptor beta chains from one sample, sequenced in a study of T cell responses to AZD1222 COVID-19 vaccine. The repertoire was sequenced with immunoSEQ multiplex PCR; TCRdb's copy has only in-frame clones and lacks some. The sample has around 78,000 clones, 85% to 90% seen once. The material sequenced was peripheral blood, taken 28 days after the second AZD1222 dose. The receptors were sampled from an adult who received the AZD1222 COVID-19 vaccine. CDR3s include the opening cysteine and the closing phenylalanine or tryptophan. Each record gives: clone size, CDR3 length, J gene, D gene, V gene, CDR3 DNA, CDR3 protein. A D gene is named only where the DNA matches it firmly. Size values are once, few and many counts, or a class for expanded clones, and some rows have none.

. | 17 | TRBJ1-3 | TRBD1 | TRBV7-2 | TGTGCCAGCAGCTTCCGGGACAGGGGACTGCCTGGAAACACCATATATTTT | CASSFRDRGLPGNTIYF
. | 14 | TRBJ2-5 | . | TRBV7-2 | TGTGCCAGCAGCTTAGGGCAGGGTCAAGAGACCCAGTACTTC | CASSLGQGQETQYF
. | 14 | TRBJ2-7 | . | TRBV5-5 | TGTGCCAGCAGCATAGGCGTTGCATTCTACGAGCAGTACTTC | CASSIGVAFYEQYF
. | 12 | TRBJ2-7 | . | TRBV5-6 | TGTGCCAGCAGCTTGGCGGACTACGAGCAGTACTTC | CASSLADYEQYF
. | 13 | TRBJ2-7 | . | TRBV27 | TGTGCCAGCAGTTCAGGGGGGACCTACGAGCAGTACTTC | CASSSGGTYEQYF
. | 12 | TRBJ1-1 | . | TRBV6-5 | TGTGCCAGCAGTTCGCAGGGTACTGAAGCTTTCTTT | CASSSQGTEAFF
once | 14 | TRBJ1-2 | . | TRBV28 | TGTGCCAGCAGCGAAGAGGGGCCCAACTATGGCTACACCTTC | CASSEEGPNYGYTF
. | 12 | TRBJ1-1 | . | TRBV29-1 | TGCAGCGTTAAGACAAAGCACACTGAAGCTTTCTTT | CSVKTKHTEAFF
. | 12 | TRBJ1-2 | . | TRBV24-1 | TGTGCCACCAGTGATTTGAACTATGGCTACACCTTC | CATSDLNYGYTF
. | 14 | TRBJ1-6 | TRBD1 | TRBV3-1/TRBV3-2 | TGTGCCAGCAGCCAAGGACAGGGTAATTCACCCCTCCACTTT | CASSQGQGNSPLHF
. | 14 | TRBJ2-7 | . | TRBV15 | TGTGCCACCGGGAGGGACAGGTTCTCCTACGAGCAGTACTTC | CATGRDRFSYEQYF
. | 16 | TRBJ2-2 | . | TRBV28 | TGTGCCAGCAGTTTATATCGCGGGGCGAACACCGGGGAGCTGTTTTTT | CASSLYRGANTGELFF
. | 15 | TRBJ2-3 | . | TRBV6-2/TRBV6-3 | TGTGCCAGCAGTTATTGGATGGCTAGCACAGATACGCAGTATTTT | CASSYWMASTDTQYF
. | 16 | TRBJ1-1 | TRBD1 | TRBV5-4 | TGTGCCAGCAGCTTGGATCCTCAGGGGGCTGGGACTGAAGCTTTCTTT | CASSLDPQGAGTEAFF
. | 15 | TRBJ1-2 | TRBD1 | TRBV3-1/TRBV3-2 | TGTGCCAGCAGCCCGGAGAGGGGGCGCGTAAGCCTAGGGACCTTC | CASSPERGRVSLGTF
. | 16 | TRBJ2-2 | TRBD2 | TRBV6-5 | TGTGCCAGCAGTTACATCGGGACTACTTCCACCGGGGAGCTGTTTTTT | CASSYIGTTSTGELFF
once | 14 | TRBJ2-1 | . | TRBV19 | TGTGCCAGTAGTATAGGAACTTACTACAATGAGCAGTTCTTC | CASSIGTYYNEQFF
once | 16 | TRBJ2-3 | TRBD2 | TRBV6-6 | TGTGCCAGCAGCAATACGGGGGGGCGAGGGACAGATACGCAGTATTTT | CASSNTGGRGTDTQYF
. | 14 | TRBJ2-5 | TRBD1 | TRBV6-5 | TGTGCCAGCAGACCCGACAGGGGGCAAGAGACCCAGTACTTC | CASRPDRGQETQYF
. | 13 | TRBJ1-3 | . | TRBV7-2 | TGTGCCAGCATAAGGGACTCTGGAAACACCATATATTTT | CASIRDSGNTIYF
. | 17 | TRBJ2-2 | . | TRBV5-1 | TGCGCCAGCAGCTTCGTGCGTAGCAGGGGAGTGTCCGGGGAGCTGTTTTTT | CASSFVRSRGVSGELFF
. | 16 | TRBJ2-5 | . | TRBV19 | TGTGCCAGTAGCGATATACCGGGCCCCCCGTGGGAGACCCAGTACTTC | CASSDIPGPPWETQYF
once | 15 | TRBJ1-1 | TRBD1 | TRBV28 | TGTGCCAGCACCCCCGGGGGACAGCCGAACACTGAAGCTTTCTTT | CASTPGGQPNTEAFF
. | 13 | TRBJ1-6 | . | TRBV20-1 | TGCAGTGCTAGTTGGACAGTCAATTCACCCCTCCACTTT | CSASWTVNSPLHF